The sequence of this TCR beta chain was determined in a study of metastatic and nonmetastatic thyroid tumors. Study-level information: Thyroid patients, malignant and benign, had repertoires compared across blood and tumor or nodule tissue.

Germline-derived CDR1 and CDR2 are DFQATT and SNEGSKA (reference sequence). CDR3 size: 16 residues. The V and J ends lost 6 bases and 2 bases respectively, with 22 bases between them. Each patient went into thyroid surgery without having received any treatment. TCRdb re-called the PCR reads with MiXCR. Of 20,000 to 25,000 clones listed, around a sixth were seen once; the top ten hold more than 35%. This clone showed up many times. This receptor was obtained from a female donor with papillary thyroid cancer or a benign thyroid nodule (not recorded which). Some clones in this sample may be carry-over from other donors' samples. This sequence joins TRBV20-1 and TRBJ2-5; D perhaps matches TRBD2 (6 bases). The sequencing sample was made of blood. The CDR3, as DNA: TGCAGTGCCCCCCGCCCCGGCGCGGGGATACAAGAGACCCAGTACTTC. Residues: CSAPRPGAGIQETQYF.